This T cell receptor beta chain was sequenced in a study of STAT5B mutations in CD4+ large granular lymphocyte leukemia. The germline V gene encodes CDR1 SNHLY and CDR2 FYNNEI. This CDR3 is 17 amino acids long. The trim removed 4 bases at V and 0 bases at J, leaving 7 bases unmatched. Assay: immunoSEQ multiplex PCR; the TCRdb copy retains only in-frame clones and omits some. The repertoire holds fewer than 40,000 clones, around 71% seen once, with roughly 0.48% in the top ten. Sequenced material: CD4+ T cells from blood buffy coats. The TCR originated in a human donor in good health. The chain employs TRBV2 and TRBJ2-1; 9 bases align to TRBD2. This CDR3 reads CASSVTSGRSSYNEQFF. CDR3 sequence (DNA): TGTGCCAGCAGTGTTACTAGCGGGCGAAGCTCCTACAATGAGCAGTTCTTC. Looking up the rest from reference TRBV2 and TRBJ2-1 gives the full variable domain: EPEVTQTPSHQVTQMGQEVILRCVPISNHLYFYWYRQILGQKVEFLVSFYNNEISEKSEIFDDQFSVERPDGSNFTLKIRSTKLEDSAMYFCASSVTSGRSSYNEQFFGPGTRLTVL.